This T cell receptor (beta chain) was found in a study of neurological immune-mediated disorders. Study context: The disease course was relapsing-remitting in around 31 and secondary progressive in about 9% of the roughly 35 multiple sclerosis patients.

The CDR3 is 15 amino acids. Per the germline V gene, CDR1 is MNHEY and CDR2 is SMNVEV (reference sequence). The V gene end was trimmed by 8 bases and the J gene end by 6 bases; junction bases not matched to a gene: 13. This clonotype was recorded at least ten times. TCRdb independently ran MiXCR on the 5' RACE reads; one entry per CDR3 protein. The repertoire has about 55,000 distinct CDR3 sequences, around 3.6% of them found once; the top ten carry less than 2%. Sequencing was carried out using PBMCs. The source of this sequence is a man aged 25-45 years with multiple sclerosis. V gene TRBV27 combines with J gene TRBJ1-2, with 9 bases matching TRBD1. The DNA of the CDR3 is TGTGCCAGCTCCCTGAATTGGGACAGGGAAGATGGCTACACCTTC. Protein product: CASSLNWDREDGYTF.